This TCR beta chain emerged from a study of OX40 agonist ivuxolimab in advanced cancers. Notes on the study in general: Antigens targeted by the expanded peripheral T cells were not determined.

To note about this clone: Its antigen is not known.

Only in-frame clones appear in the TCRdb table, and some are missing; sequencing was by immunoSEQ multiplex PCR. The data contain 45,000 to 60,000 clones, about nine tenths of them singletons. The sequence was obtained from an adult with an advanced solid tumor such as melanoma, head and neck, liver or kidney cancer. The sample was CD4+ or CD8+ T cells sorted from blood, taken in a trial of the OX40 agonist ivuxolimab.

The CDR3 nucleotides read TGTGCCAGCAGCTTAGAGGACAGGAGGAATGGCTACACCTTC. Its translation: CASSLEDRRNGYTF. This sequence joins TRBV7-6 and TRBJ1-2; 7 bases align to TRBD1. V gave up 1 base and J gave up 6 bases; unmatched junction bases: 5. Germline CDR1 is SGHVS and CDR2 is FNYEAQ. CDR3 length equals 14 residues. Full variable domain (remainder filled in from reference TRBV7-6 and TRBJ1-2): GAGVSQSPRYKVTKRGQDVALRCDPISGHVSLYWYRQALGQGPEFLTYFNYEAQQDKSGLPNDRFSAERPEGSISTLTIQRTEQRDSAMYRCASSLEDRRNGYTFGSGTRLTVV.